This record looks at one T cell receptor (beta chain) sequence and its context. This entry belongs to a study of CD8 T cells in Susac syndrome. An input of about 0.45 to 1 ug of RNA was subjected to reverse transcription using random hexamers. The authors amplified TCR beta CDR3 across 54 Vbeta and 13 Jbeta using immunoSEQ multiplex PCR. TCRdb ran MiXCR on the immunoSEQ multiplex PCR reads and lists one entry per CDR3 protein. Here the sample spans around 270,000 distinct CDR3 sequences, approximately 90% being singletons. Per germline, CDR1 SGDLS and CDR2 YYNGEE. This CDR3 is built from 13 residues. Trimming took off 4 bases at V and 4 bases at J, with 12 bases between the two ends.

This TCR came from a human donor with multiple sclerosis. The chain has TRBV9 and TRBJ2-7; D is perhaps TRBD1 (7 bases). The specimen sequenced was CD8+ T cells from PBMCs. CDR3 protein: CASSQGGLYEQYF. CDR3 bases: TGTGCCAGCAGCCAGGGGGGCCTTTACGAGCAGTACTTC.